The entry below gives a single T cell receptor (beta chain) sequence along with its context. These data are taken from a study of blood T cell repertoires in COVID-19. Authors' data handling: Reference gene primer amplification gave nucleated cell count estimates. The data were produced by immunoSEQ multiplex PCR, yet TCRdb's version contains in-frame clones alone and is incomplete. V, J and clone size are taken as reported in that table, and D and trimming were inferred from the DNA itself. The data hold about 69,000 clones, with more than 80% observed a single time. This CDR3 region has 16 residues. V was clipped by 2 bases and J by 5 bases; unmatched bases: 11.

The receptor's source is a man aged 25-45 years with acute or convalescent COVID-19. The sample consisted of peripheral blood. This sequence joins TRBV23-1 and TRBJ1-1, with 7 bases fitting TRBD1. TRBV23-1 is an ORF; its function is uncertain. The chain's CDR3 is CASSQTPTGSSTEAFF. The CDR3 coding sequence is TGCGCCAGCAGTCAAACCCCGACAGGGTCCTCAACTGAAGCTTTCTTT.